This entry concerns a single T cell receptor beta chain. Its antigen is still unknown. Amplified TCR beta CDR3 regions derived from RNA transcripts. Carried out on the TCR CDR3, a first-round RT-PCR used the HTBI primer set. MiXCR was run by TCRdb on the multiplex PCR reads, yielding one entry per CDR3 protein. The repertoire includes approximately 150,000 distinct CDR3 sequences, around 8.9% of them detected once, and 22% sits in the top ten. These data are taken from a study of T cells in Graves' hyperthyroidism and ophthalmopathy. Study-wide results and limits: A model of 13 V-J pairs discriminated ophthalmopathy from stable hyperthyroidism.

The CDR3 has 16 residues. V lost 6 bases, J lost 8 bases, and 18 bases stayed unmatched. CDR1 and CDR2 from the germline V gene are SGHAT and FQNNGV. This chain joins TRBV11-2 and TRBJ1-2; 7 bases map to TRBD1. Sequences were obtained from blood. This TCR derives from a woman aged 18-29 years with Graves' hyperthyroidism that later progressed to Graves' ophthalmopathy. CDR3 amino acids: CASSGGLTGYQRGYTF. DNA of the CDR3: TGTGCCAGCAGTGGCGGCCTGACAGGGTATCAGCGAGGCTACACCTTC.